The 18 T cell receptor beta chains below come from one sample, sequenced in a study of cytotoxic CD8 clonotypes in ibrutinib-treated CLL. The data were produced by immunoSEQ multiplex PCR, yet TCRdb's version contains in-frame clones alone and is incomplete. Altogether about 86,000 clones are present, around 84% being singletons, with the ten largest covering roughly 5.4%. The sequencing here drew on PBMCs, taken before ibrutinib treatment. Receptors were obtained from a human donor with chronic lymphocytic leukemia.

The chain combines TRBV19 with TRBJ1-5; weak D call: TRBD1 (6 bases). V was pared by 5 bases and J by 5 bases, with 25 bases between. Germline CDR1 is LNHDA and CDR2 is SQIVND (reference sequence). The CDR3 extends over 18 amino acids. The DNA of the CDR3 is TGTGCCAGTAGTCGTACAACAGGGTTGCGGCTTCGGGATCAGCCCCAGCATTTT. Its translation is CASSRTTGLRLRDQPQHF.

The chain joins TRBV28 to TRBJ1-5; D perhaps matches TRBD1 (5 bases). This CDR3 has 16 amino acids. In germline, CDR1 is MDHEN, CDR2 SYDVKM. The V gene lost 3 bases and the J gene lost 1 base, with 13 bases spanning the gap. For the CDR3, the DNA is TGTGCCAGCAGTTTGGGGGGTGACTCGAGCAATCAGCCCCAGCATTTT. As protein: CASSLGGDSSNQPQHF.

V is TRBV5-6 and J is TRBJ2-3, with 10 bases matching TRBD2. The ends lost 3 bases at V and 5 bases at J; junction bases unmatched: 3. From germline, CDR1 is SGHDT and CDR2 YYEEEE. The CDR3 covers 14 residues. CDR3 sequence reads: CASSSSGSQDTQYF. The CDR3, as DNA: TGTGCCAGCAGCTCTAGCGGGAGTCAAGATACGCAGTATTTT.

This chain joins TRBV9 and TRBJ2-7; a weak D match, TRBD1 (6 bases). Germline values: CDR1 SGDLS, CDR2 YYNGEE. V was trimmed by 0 bases and J by 2 bases, leaving 12 bases between them. The CDR3 is 15 amino acids. This CDR3 reads CASSVEDRLAYEQYF. The CDR3 DNA sequence: TGTGCCAGCAGCGTAGAAGACAGGCTAGCCTACGAGCAGTACTTC.

The V call is TRBV9, the J call TRBJ1-2; 12 bases align to TRBD1. Per germline, CDR1 SGDLS and CDR2 YYNGEE. Trimming at V came to 4 bases and at J to 7 bases, leaving 5 bases not matched to a gene. CDR3 length equals 14 residues. The CDR3 is CASSSGTGGFGYTF. CDR3 bases: TGTGCCAGCAGCTCCGGGACAGGGGGCTTTGGCTACACCTTC. Filled out from reference TRBV9 and TRBJ1-2, the complete variable domain reads DSGVTQTPKHLITATGQRVTLRCSPRSGDLSVYWYQQSLDQGLQFLIQYYNGEERAKGNILERFSAQQFPDLHSELNLSSLELGDSALYFCASSSGTGGFGYTFGSGTRLTVV.

This clone turned up a few times. The chain uses TRBV27 and TRBJ2-1; TRBD2 agrees at 8 bases. This CDR3 is 17 amino acids long. Germline V gene data show CDR1 as MNHEY and CDR2 as SMNVEV (reference sequence). The trim removed 7 bases at V and 2 bases at J, leaving 13 bases unmatched. CDR3 protein: CASTQRAGAVTYNEQFF. In DNA, the CDR3 is TGTGCCAGCACCCAACGAGCGGGAGCCGTCACCTACAATGAGCAGTTCTTC.

V and J are TRBV7-8 and TRBJ1-1; possible D gene TRBD1, 6 bases. Trimming took 3 bases from V and 6 from J, leaving 14 bases between them. CDR1 and CDR2 (germline): SGHVS, FQNEAQ. The CDR3 contains 14 residues. The CDR3 loop reads CASSLDPGASEAFF. DNA for the CDR3: TGTGCCAGCAGCTTGGATCCGGGGGCTTCTGAAGCTTTCTTT.

By its share, this clone is medium-sized. This chain joins TRBV19 and TRBJ2-7, with TRBD2 matching 12 bases. V was pared by 7 bases and J by 2 bases, with 6 bases of the junction left unmatched. Germline lookup yields CDR1 LNHDA and CDR2 SQIVND (reference sequence). CDR3 length: 15 amino acids. CDR3 coding DNA: TGTGCCAGTACCCCGACTAGCGGGAGCACCTACGAGCAGTACTTC. It specifies CASTPTSGSTYEQYF.

The chain combines TRBV25-1 with TRBJ2-7; D possibly corresponds to TRBD1 (5 bases). With 0 bases removed from V and 1 base from J, the gap between germline ends came to 16 bases. Germline V gene data show CDR1 as MGHDK and CDR2 as SYGVNS. CDR3 length: 17 amino acids. As DNA, the CDR3 is TGTGCCAGCAGTGAATATAATGGCAGGGCTAGATCCTACGAGCAGTACTTC. This translates into CASSEYNGRARSYEQYF.

V gene TRBV30 combines with J gene TRBJ1-2, with TRBD1 as a possible D gene (6 bases). The CDR3 consists of 11 residues. Looked up from germline, CDR1 is GTSNPN and CDR2 is SVGIG (reference sequence). V lost 8 bases and J 7 bases, leaving 14 bases between the germline ends. The CDR3 spells CARAGVAGYTF. CDR3 DNA sequence: TGTGCCCGGGCAGGGGTTGCTGGCTACACCTTC.

The sample holds one count of this clone. The genes are TRBV28 and TRBJ2-2, with 7 bases fitting TRBD2. The length of the CDR3 is 16 residues. Germline lookup yields CDR1 MDHEN and CDR2 SYDVKM. The V segment lost 1 base and the J segment 6 bases; nucleotides outside the gene matches: 8. The CDR3 DNA sequence: TGTGCCAGCAGTTTATACCCTAGACGGGGGGCCGGGGAGCTGTTTTTT. Translation gives CASSLYPRRGAGELFF.

This sequence joins TRBV28 and TRBJ2-7; TRBD2 is a possible D gene (6 bases). Germline lookup yields CDR1 MDHEN and CDR2 SYDVKM. Trimming removed 1 base at V and 3 bases at J, with 13 bases between. The CDR3 has 15 amino acids. Written as DNA, the CDR3 is TGTGCCAGCAGTTTATTTCCCGGGACTTACTACGAGCAGTACTTC. It encodes CASSLFPGTYYEQYF.

This chain connects TRBV15 to TRBJ1-3, with TRBD1 matching 7 bases. V trimming: 0 bases; J trimming: 3 bases; junction bases outside the gene matches: 8. Per the germline V gene, CDR1 is LNHNV and CDR2 is YYDKDF (reference sequence). The CDR3 sequence is 17 residues long. This CDR3 is CATSRDTTGYYGNTIYF. CDR3 nucleotide sequence: TGTGCCACCAGCAGAGATACGACAGGGTATTATGGAAACACCATATATTTT.

The chain has TRBV19 and TRBJ1-5; D gene unclear. The V gene lost 3 bases and the J gene lost 5 bases, with 17 bases spanning the gap. This CDR3 has 16 residues. CDR1 and CDR2 (germline): LNHDA, SQIVND (reference sequence). CDR3 in amino acids: CASSMGGLRPDQPQHF. In DNA, the CDR3 is TGTGCCAGTAGTATGGGAGGGCTCCGACCAGATCAGCCCCAGCATTTT. The full variable domain, its missing parts supplied by reference TRBV19 and TRBJ1-5, is DGGITQSPKYLFRKEGQNVTLSCEQNLNHDAMYWYRQDPGQGLRLIYYSQIVNDFQKGDIAEGYSVSREKKESFPLTVTSAQKNPTAFYLCASSMGGLRPDQPQHFGDGTRLSIL.

The V gene is TRBV5-1, the J gene TRBJ1-1; D is undetermined. Trimming shortened V by 3 bases and J by 9 bases, and 18 bases separated the two germline ends. In germline, CDR1 is SGHRS, CDR2 YFSETQ. The CDR3 runs to 14 residues. Here the CDR3 reads CASSYGEQQTKAFF. The CDR3 nucleotides are TGCGCCAGCAGCTACGGGGAACAGCAGACAAAAGCTTTCTTT.

The chain combines TRBV7-9 with TRBJ2-5; D is ambiguous. This CDR3 is 17 amino acids long. Per the germline V gene, CDR1 is SEHNR and CDR2 is FQNEAQ (reference sequence). V gave up 1 base and J gave up 2 bases, with 17 bases separating them. The CDR3 here is CASSLGASAVGQETQYF. DNA for the CDR3: TGTGCCAGCAGCTTAGGAGCCTCGGCAGTCGGACAAGAGACCCAGTACTTC.

The chain recombines TRBV11-3 with TRBJ2-7, with TRBD2 matching 10 bases. Germline values: CDR1 SGHNT, CDR2 YENEEA. J gave up 5 bases and V 3 bases, and 4 bases lay outside the gene matches. This CDR3 is built from 14 residues. The CDR3 DNA is TGTGCCAGCAGCTTTAGCGGGAGGACCCACGAGCAGTACTTC. This gives the protein CASSFSGRTHEQYF.

The chain links TRBV14 to TRBJ1-1, with D hard to call. Germline values: CDR1 SGHDN, CDR2 FVKESK. The CDR3 has 15 amino acids. With 4 bases removed from V and 0 bases from J, the gap between germline ends came to 12 bases. The CDR3 DNA reads TGTGCCAGCAGCCGCATCCTAGGGCTGAACACTGAAGCTTTCTTT. It is translated as CASSRILGLNTEAFF.